Listed here are 3 T cell receptor beta chains from one sample, sequenced in a study of metastatic and nonmetastatic thyroid tumors. TCRdb reanalyzed the PCR reads via MiXCR. The table lists approximately 30,000 clones, around 16% of them singletons. All patients were treatment-naive before thyroid surgery. The sequenced material came from blood. The receptors originated from a female donor with papillary thyroid cancer or a benign thyroid nodule (not recorded which). Some clones in this sample may be carry-over from other donors' samples.

This clone was detected only a few times. V is TRBV29-1 and J is TRBJ2-5, with no clear D. The CDR3 length is 11 residues. Per germline, CDR1 SQVTM and CDR2 ANQGSEA. V was clipped by 4 bases and J by 5 bases, with 8 bases between them. CDR3 protein: CSVGFPETQYF. As DNA, the CDR3 is TGCAGCGTTGGCTTCCCGGAGACCCAGTACTTC.

The chain couples TRBV5-1 to TRBJ2-7; possibly TRBD1 for D (5 bases). This CDR3 region has 18 residues. Germline assignment: CDR1 SGHRS and CDR2 YFSETQ. The ends were cut back, 4 bases at V and 0 bases at J, with 23 bases in the middle. CDR3 coding DNA: TGCGCCAGCAGCCCCTCGTTTACAGGTTTAGTTTTCTCCTACGAGCAGTACTTC. It codes for CASSPSFTGLVFSYEQYF.

This clone was counted at least ten times. CDR3 loop: CSARPQGNIQYF. Written as DNA, the CDR3 is TGCAGTGCTAGACCTCAGGGGAACATTCAGTACTTC. The rearrangement uses TRBV20-1 and TRBJ2-4, with D possibly TRBD1 on 6 matching bases. Germline-derived CDR1 and CDR2 are DFQATT and SNEGSKA (reference sequence). Trimming took off 2 bases at V and 7 bases at J, with 9 bases between the two ends. The CDR3 extends over 12 amino acids.